This passage covers 29 T cell receptor beta chains from one sample sequenced in a study of shared clonotypes between healthy human individuals. Libraries were prepared by immunoSEQ multiplex PCR; TCRdb keeps only in-frame clonotypes and omits some of them. The sample has about 730,000 clones; over 55% are singletons. Sequenced sample: memory CD4+ T cells sorted from blood. Subset meaning: CD45RA-negative fraction. The receptors were gathered from a woman in her thirties in good health.

The chain couples TRBV2 to TRBJ1-2; D is possibly TRBD1 (5 bases). This CDR3 is built from 13 residues. Germline V gene lookup returns CDR1 SNHLY and CDR2 FYNNEI. Trimming pared 6 bases from V and 0 bases from J, leaving 8 bases between. The CDR3 DNA reads as TGTGCCAGCAGGTACAGGTCTAACTATGGCTACACCTTC. Translation gives CASRYRSNYGYTF.

This clone has just a few counts. The gene calls are TRBV6-6 and TRBJ2-7, with D tentatively TRBD2 (6 bases). This CDR3 has 14 residues. Germline CDR1 and CDR2: MNHNY and SVGAGI (reference sequence). Between the trimmed V and J ends, which lost 5 bases and 4 bases, there was a span of 15 bases. Written as DNA, the CDR3 is TGTGCCAGCAGTCCCGGGGGTCTATCTTACGAGCAGTACTTC. This codes for CASSPGGLSYEQYF.

The chain uses TRBV25-1 and TRBJ2-5, with TRBD2 matching 9 bases. The J call may not be correct, given that the DNA end is closer to TRBJ2-7. The CDR3 spans 17 residues. Germline lookup yields CDR1 MGHDK and CDR2 SYGVNS. The CDR3 loop reads CASSESGLAGFSYEQYF. The DNA for the CDR3 is TGTGCCAGCAGTGAATCCGGCCTAGCGGGGTTCTCCTACGAGCAGTACTTC.

The V and J genes are TRBV11-2 and TRBJ2-3; TRBD2 might be the D (6 bases). Germline-derived CDR1 and CDR2 are SGHAT and FQNNGV. Trimming took off 0 bases at V and 3 bases at J, with 13 bases between the two ends. The CDR3 totals 16 residues. CDR3 sequence: CASSLEPSAATDTQYF. CDR3 nucleotides: TGTGCCAGCAGCTTAGAACCTAGCGCCGCGACAGATACGCAGTATTTT.

This clone appeared once. The chain is built from TRBV13 and TRBJ1-1; D call uncertain. Germline CDR1 reads PRHDT; CDR2 reads FYEKMQ (reference sequence). V was shortened by 4 bases and J by 4 bases, with 10 bases between the two germline ends. The CDR3 has 13 amino acids. CDR3 sequence: CASSSLPGTEAFF. CDR3 coding DNA: TGTGCCAGCAGCTCTTTACCGGGCACTGAAGCTTTCTTT.

The chain employs TRBV5-4 and TRBJ2-3; no clear D. This CDR3 is built from 12 residues. The V gene's germline CDR1 is SGHNT and CDR2 YYREEE (reference sequence). Deletions cut 3 bases from V and 6 bases from J, with 8 bases between. The chain's CDR3 is CASSSATDTQYF. The CDR3, as DNA: TGTGCCAGCAGCTCCGCAACTGATACGCAGTATTTT.

This clone occurred a few times. This chain uses TRBV9 with TRBJ2-2; D gene unclear. V was shortened by 0 bases and J by 0 bases, with 9 bases between the two germline ends. The CDR3 consists of 16 residues. Germline V gene lookup returns CDR1 SGDLS and CDR2 YYNGEE. CDR3 DNA sequence: TGTGCCAGCAGCGTAGTGGGTTGGCCGAACACCGGGGAGCTGTTTTTT. Its translation: CASSVVGWPNTGELFF.

The CDR3 DNA reads TGCGCCAGCAGCCAAGATTCGCGGAGCGGGGCTGAAGCTTTCTTT. Translated: CASSQDSRSGAEAFF. The chain employs TRBV4-1 and TRBJ1-1, with D uncertain. Germline values: CDR1 MGHRA, CDR2 YSYEKL. Trimming took 0 bases from V and 6 from J, leaving 14 bases between them. The CDR3 consists of 15 residues.

V and J are TRBV4-1 and TRBJ2-5; D gene uncertain. Per germline, CDR1 MGHRA and CDR2 YSYEKL. The CDR3 runs to 13 residues. Trimming removed 4 bases at V and 3 bases at J, with 9 bases between. CDR3 DNA sequence: TGCGCCAGCAGCCGGGCTGACAAAGAGACCCAGTACTTC. This codes for CASSRADKETQYF.

The chain couples TRBV15 to TRBJ2-7, with 9 bases lining up with TRBD2. Trimming cost V 1 base and J 2 bases; bases outside gene matches: 6. CDR1 is LNHNV, CDR2 YYDKDF, per germline (reference sequence). The CDR3 has 16 residues. CDR3 loop: CATSRGPSGVAYEQYF. In DNA, the CDR3 is TGTGCCACCAGCAGAGGTCCTAGCGGGGTCGCCTACGAGCAGTACTTC.

The V gene is TRBV7-6, the J gene TRBJ1-5; D remains unclear. The ends were cut back, 2 bases at V and 2 bases at J, with 4 bases in the middle. The length of the CDR3 is 13 residues. CDR1 and CDR2 from the germline V gene are SGHVS and FNYEAQ. CDR3 sequence reads: CASSLQGNQPQHF. CDR3 nucleotide sequence: TGTGCCAGCAGCTTACAGGGCAATCAGCCCCAGCATTTT.

This chain connects TRBV28 to TRBJ1-5, with D possibly matching TRBD1 (5 bases). Trimming pared 3 bases from V and 10 bases from J, leaving 16 bases between. The CDR3 loop spans 14 amino acids. Germline-derived CDR1 and CDR2 are MDHEN and SYDVKM. CDR3 amino acids: CASSFRQRQGPQHF. The CDR3 nucleotides are TGTGCCAGCAGTTTCAGACAGCGGCAGGGACCCCAGCATTTT.

The chain employs TRBV7-9 and TRBJ2-1, with D perhaps being TRBD1 or TRBD2 (5 bases each). The V and J ends lost 3 bases and 5 bases respectively, with 11 bases between them. The CDR3 has 14 residues. From germline, CDR1 is SEHNR and CDR2 FQNEAQ (reference sequence). CDR3 sequence reads: CASSFSGTNNEQFF. The CDR3 DNA follows: TGTGCCAGCAGCTTTTCCGGGACGAACAATGAGCAGTTCTTC.

The rearrangement joins TRBV2 to TRBJ2-7; no clear D. Germline V gene data show CDR1 as SNHLY and CDR2 as FYNNEI. Trimming left V 3 bases short and J 0 bases short, with 9 bases between. The CDR3 is made up of 14 amino acids. CDR3 bases: TGTGCCAGCAGTGACTCACAGATCTCCTACGAGCAGTACTTC. Translated, it gives CASSDSQISYEQYF.

The CDR3 coding sequence is TGTGCCAGCAGTGTGGACAGGGCGGTGCTCTACGAGCAGTACTTC. Translating gives CASSVDRAVLYEQYF. The chain uses TRBV2 and TRBJ2-7; 8 positions match TRBD1. Trimming removed 4 bases from V and 3 bases from J; junction bases left unmatched: 8. Germline assignment: CDR1 SNHLY and CDR2 FYNNEI. This CDR3 region has 15 residues.

The chain employs TRBV7-8 and TRBJ1-3, with D unclear. The CDR3 spans 16 residues. The V and J ends lost 1 base and 6 bases respectively, with 16 bases between them. The germline V gene has CDR1 SGHVS and CDR2 FQNEAQ. The CDR3: CASSLETYRSLNTIYF. As DNA, the CDR3 is TGTGCCAGCAGCTTAGAAACCTACAGAAGTTTAAACACCATATATTTT.

The chain has TRBV7-2 and TRBJ2-3; the D gene is possibly TRBD2 (5 bases). Trimming cost V 4 bases and J 4 bases, with 12 bases left between them. The CDR3 is made up of 14 amino acids. Germline CDR1 SGHTA, CDR2 FQGNSA. CDR3 DNA: TGTGCCAGCAGCTCCGGCGGGTGGTCAGATACGCAGTATTTT. Translated: CASSSGGWSDTQYF.

J is TRBJ2-3 and V is TRBV7-9; 7 bases are a match to TRBD1. The CDR3 covers 15 residues. V gave up 1 base and J gave up 4 bases; unmatched junction bases: 5. Germline loops: CDR1 SEHNR, CDR2 FQNEAQ (reference sequence). The CDR3 here is CASSLVTGAPDTQYF. The CDR3 DNA follows: TGTGCCAGCAGCTTAGTCACAGGGGCCCCAGATACGCAGTATTTT.

The chain uses TRBV7-8 and TRBJ2-4; 11 bases are a match to TRBD1. The ends lost 5 bases at V and 15 bases at J; junction bases unmatched: 9. Germline V gene data show CDR1 as SGHVS and CDR2 as FQNEAQ. This CDR3 comprises 13 residues. The CDR3 region is CASSTRDRGAVYF. The CDR3 DNA follows: TGTGCCAGCAGCACCCGGGACAGGGGGGCGGTGTACTTC. The full variable domain, with the rest looked up from reference TRBV7-8 and TRBJ2-4, is GAGVSQSPRYKVAKRGQDVALRCDPISGHVSLFWYQQALGQGPEFLTYFQNEAQLDKSGLPSDRFFAERPEGSVSTLKIQRTQQEDSAVYLCASSTRDRGAVYFGAGTRLSVL.

The chain combines TRBV28 with TRBJ1-4, with D tentatively TRBD1 (5 bases). Trimming stripped 7 bases from V and 3 bases from J, with 15 bases between. CDR3 length: 15 residues. Germline CDR1 reads MDHEN; CDR2 reads SYDVKM. The DNA of the CDR3 is TGTGCCAGCACCCCGCAGGGTCCACCTAATGAAAAACTGTTTTTT. Translated: CASTPQGPPNEKLFF.

The V call is TRBV6-1, the J call TRBJ2-2; perhaps TRBD1 as D (6 bases). The V end was cut by 5 bases, the J end by 0 bases, with 10 bases between. The CDR3 loop spans 15 amino acids. Germline values: CDR1 MNHNS, CDR2 SASEGT. The CDR3 nucleotides are TGTGCCAGCAGTTTAAGGACAGCGAACACCGGGGAGCTGTTTTTT. Amino acids: CASSLRTANTGELFF.

The chain uses TRBV5-4 and TRBJ2-1; D unresolved. Trimming stripped 0 bases from V and 7 bases from J, with 14 bases between. From germline, CDR1 is SGHNT and CDR2 YYREEE (reference sequence). The CDR3 loop spans 15 amino acids. The CDR3 coding sequence is TGTGCCAGCAGCTTGGGACTCCTAGACGTGAATGAGCAGTTCTTC. It is translated as CASSLGLLDVNEQFF.

The chain combines TRBV5-1 with TRBJ2-5; perhaps TRBD1 as D (6 bases). Germline values: CDR1 SGHRS, CDR2 YFSETQ. CDR3 length: 15 residues. Trimming pared 1 base from V and 0 bases from J, leaving 10 bases between. Here the CDR3 DNA reads TGCGCCAGCAGCTTGATGGGACAAGACCAAGAGACCCAGTACTTC. This encodes CASSLMGQDQETQYF.

V is TRBV28 and J is TRBJ1-2, with D hard to call. Trimming pared 7 bases from V and 2 bases from J, leaving 17 bases between. The CDR3 has 15 amino acids. The V gene's germline CDR1 is MDHEN and CDR2 SYDVKM. The CDR3 spells CASTQLGRANYGYTF. The CDR3, as DNA: TGTGCCAGCACCCAACTGGGTCGGGCAAACTATGGCTACACCTTC.

This chain links TRBV27 with TRBJ2-2, with D possibly being TRBD2 (6 bases). CDR3 size: 15 residues. V shed 7 bases and J shed 6 bases, with 18 bases lying between them. Germline values: CDR1 MNHEY, CDR2 SMNVEV (reference sequence). The CDR3 nucleotides are TGTGCCAGCACTAGTTATTCGGGGGAATCCGGGGAGCTGTTTTTT. It specifies CASTSYSGESGELFF.

The rearrangement uses TRBV25-1 and TRBJ1-1, with D perhaps matching TRBD1 (5 bases). Germline V gene sequence: CDR1 MGHDK, CDR2 SYGVNS. V lost 5 bases and J 10 bases, leaving 14 bases between the germline ends. CDR3 length: 12 residues. The CDR3 DNA is TGTGCCAGCAGTCCCGGGGCTGGTGGAGCTTTCTTT. As protein: CASSPGAGGAFF. The entire variable domain, with the rest obtained from reference TRBV25-1 and TRBJ1-1, is as follows: EADIYQTPRYLVIGTGKKITLECSQTMGHDKMYWYQQDPGMELHLIHYSYGVNSTEKGDLSSESTVSRIRTEHFPLTLESARPSHTSQYLCASSPGAGGAFFGQGTRLTVV.

The table lists this clone with a count of one. The J gene is TRBJ1-4, the V gene TRBV18; D call uncertain. Per the germline V gene, CDR1 is KGHSH and CDR2 is LQKENI. V lost 2 bases, J lost 0 bases, and 13 bases lay in between. The CDR3 contains 17 residues. The chain's CDR3 is CASSPSANQATNEKLFF. CDR3 nucleotide sequence: TGTGCCAGCTCACCATCTGCCAACCAAGCAACTAATGAAAAACTGTTTTTT.

The chain combines TRBV4-2 with TRBJ2-1; D gene ambiguous. The CDR3 runs 15 residues. Germline V CDR1 and CDR2: LGHNA, YNFKEQ. The V gene lost 0 bases and the J gene lost 5 bases, with 11 bases spanning the gap. CDR3 region: CASSQDRLRNNEQFF. In DNA form, the CDR3 reads TGTGCCAGCAGCCAAGATAGATTAAGGAACAATGAGCAGTTCTTC.

The V and J genes are TRBV5-1 and TRBJ2-3, with unresolved D. Trimming stripped 4 bases from V and 2 bases from J, with 8 bases between. Germline V lookup: CDR1 SGHRS, CDR2 YFSETQ. There are 13 residues in the CDR3. The CDR3 DNA reads as TGCGCCAGCAGCGCCGACGTCACAGATACGCAGTATTTT. Residues: CASSADVTDTQYF.